This paragraph covers one T cell receptor beta chain sequence. Antigen unknown. One end of the junction fails to match germline, which may point to a read error. Clones were sequenced by immunoSEQ multiplex PCR, and TCRdb holds only the in-frame ones, with some missing. The sample holds 50,000 to 75,000 clones, 82% seen once. The data were taken from a study of OX40 agonist ivuxolimab in advanced cancers. The overall study: The eligibility criteria allowed prior anti-PD-1, anti-PD-L1 or anti-CTLA-4 therapy, and 30% to 40% had some. Findings of the study overall: Averaging showed that CD8+ T cells had more expanded clones than CD4+ did.

Sequenced here: CD4+ or CD8+ T cells sorted from blood, sampled in a trial of the OX40 agonist ivuxolimab. This clonotype was obtained from an adult with an advanced solid tumor such as melanoma, head and neck, liver or kidney cancer.

The CDR3 coding sequence is TGTGCTAGCAGCCCCACGCATTCCTCTGGGGCCAACGTCCTGACTTTC. This codes for CASSPTHSSGANVLTF. This chain connects TRBV7-7 to TRBJ2-6; D unresolved. The CDR3 totals 16 residues. CDR1 is SSHAT and CDR2 is FNYEAQ in the germline V gene (reference sequence). The full variable domain, its missing parts supplied by reference TRBV7-7 and TRBJ2-6, is GAGVSQSPRYKVTKRGQDVTLRCDPISSHATLYWYQQALGQGPEFLTYFNYEAQPDKSGLPSDRFSAERPEGSISTLTIQRTEQRDSAMYRCASSPTHSSGANVLTFGAGSRLTVL.